This TCR beta chain was obtained from a study of cytomegalovirus exposure and HLA in healthy donors. This clone has only one observation. The antigen is undetermined. Study-level results: In a later analysis, at a false discovery rate of 0.05, 17,000 or so TCR beta sequences were associated with HLA alleles.

Both 60 Vbeta primers and 13 Jbeta primers went into the PCR. The protocol was immunoSEQ multiplex PCR, while the TCRdb copy is restricted to in-frame clones and leaves out a portion. The table records some 210,000 clones, over 75% of them present only once. The ends were cut back, 2 bases at V and 13 bases at J, with 24 bases in the middle. The germline V gene encodes CDR1 MNHEY and CDR2 SVGAGI. The CDR3 length is 16 residues. This chain connects TRBV6-5 to TRBJ2-1, with a possible D match to TRBD2 (5 bases). The receptor was derived from a woman aged 45 to 65 in good health and CMV-seropositive. The material sequenced was PBMCs. Here the CDR3 DNA reads TGTGCCAGCAGTTACCGGACTGTTACATCGTTTCCAGCTCAGTTCTTC. Its translation is CASSYRTVTSFPAQFF.